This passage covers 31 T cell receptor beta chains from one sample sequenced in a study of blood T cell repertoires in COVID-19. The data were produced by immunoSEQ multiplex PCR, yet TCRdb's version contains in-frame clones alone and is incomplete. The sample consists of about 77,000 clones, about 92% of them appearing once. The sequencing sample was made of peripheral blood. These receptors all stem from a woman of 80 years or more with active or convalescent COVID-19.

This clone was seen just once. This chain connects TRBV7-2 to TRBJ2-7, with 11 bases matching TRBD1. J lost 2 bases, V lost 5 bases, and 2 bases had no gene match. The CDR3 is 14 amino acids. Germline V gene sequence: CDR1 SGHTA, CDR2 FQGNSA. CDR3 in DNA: TGTGCCAGCAGCCTGGACAGGGGGCCCTACGAGCAGTACTTC. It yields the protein CASSLDRGPYEQYF. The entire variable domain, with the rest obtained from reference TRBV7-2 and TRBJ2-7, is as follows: GAGVSQSPSNKVTEKGKDVELRCDPISGHTALYWYRQSLGQGLEFLIYFQGNSAPDKSGLPSDRFSAERTGGSVSTLTIQRTQQEDSAVYLCASSLDRGPYEQYFGPGTRLTVT.

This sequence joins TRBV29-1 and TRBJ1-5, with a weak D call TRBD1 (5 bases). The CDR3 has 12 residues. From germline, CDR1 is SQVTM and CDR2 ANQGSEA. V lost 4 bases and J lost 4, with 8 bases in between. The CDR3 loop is CSVGQGNQPQHF. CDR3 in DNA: TGCAGCGTTGGGCAGGGTAATCAGCCCCAGCATTTT.

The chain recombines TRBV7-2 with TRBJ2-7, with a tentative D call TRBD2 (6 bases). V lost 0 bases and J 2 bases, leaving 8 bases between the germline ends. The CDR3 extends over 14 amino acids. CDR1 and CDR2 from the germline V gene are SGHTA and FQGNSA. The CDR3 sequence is CASSLAGGAYEQYF. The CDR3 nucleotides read TGTGCCAGCAGCTTAGCCGGAGGGGCCTACGAGCAGTACTTC.

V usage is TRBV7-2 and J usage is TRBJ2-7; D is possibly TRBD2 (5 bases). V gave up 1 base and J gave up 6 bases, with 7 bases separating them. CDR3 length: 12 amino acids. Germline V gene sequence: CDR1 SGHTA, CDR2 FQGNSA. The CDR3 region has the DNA TGTGCCAGCAGCTTAGTAGCGCGCGAGCAGTACTTC. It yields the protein CASSLVAREQYF.

CDR3 nucleotide sequence: TGTGCCAGCAGCCCCCGACAGGGGCTGAACACTGAAGCTTTCTTT. Its protein product is CASSPRQGLNTEAFF. The chain couples TRBV3-1 (or the pseudogene TRBV3-2) to TRBJ1-1; 8 nucleotides agree with TRBD1. The V segment lost 4 bases and the J segment 0 bases; nucleotides outside the gene matches: 4. Germline V gives CDR1 LGHDT, CDR2 YNNKEL (reference sequence). The CDR3 consists of 15 residues.

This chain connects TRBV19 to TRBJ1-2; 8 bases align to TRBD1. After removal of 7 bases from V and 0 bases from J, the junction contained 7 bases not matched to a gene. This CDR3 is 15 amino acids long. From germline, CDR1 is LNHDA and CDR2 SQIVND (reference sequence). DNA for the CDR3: TGTGCCAGTAACCCCGGGACAGGTGCTAACTATGGCTACACCTTC. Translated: CASNPGTGANYGYTF.

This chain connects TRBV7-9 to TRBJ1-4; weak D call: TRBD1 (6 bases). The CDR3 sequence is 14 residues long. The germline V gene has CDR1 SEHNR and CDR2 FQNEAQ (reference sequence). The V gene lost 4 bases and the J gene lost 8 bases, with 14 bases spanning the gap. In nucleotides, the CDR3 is TGTGCCAGCAGCTCCCCTCGGGGGGCGGAAAAACTGTTTTTT. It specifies CASSSPRGAEKLFF.

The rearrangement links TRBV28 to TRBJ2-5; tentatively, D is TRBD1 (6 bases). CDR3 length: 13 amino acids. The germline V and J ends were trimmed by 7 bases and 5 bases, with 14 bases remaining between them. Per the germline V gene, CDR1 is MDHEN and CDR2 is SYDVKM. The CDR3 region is CASTLQGTETQYF. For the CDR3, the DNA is TGTGCCAGCACCCTACAGGGTACTGAGACCCAGTACTTC.

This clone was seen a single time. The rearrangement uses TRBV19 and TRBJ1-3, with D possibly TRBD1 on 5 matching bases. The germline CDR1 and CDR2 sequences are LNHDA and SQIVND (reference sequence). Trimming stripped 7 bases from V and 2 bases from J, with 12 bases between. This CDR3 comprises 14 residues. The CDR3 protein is CASKGKNPGNTIYF. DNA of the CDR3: TGTGCCAGTAAGGGGAAAAACCCTGGAAACACCATATATTTT.

CDR3 in amino acids: CATSDLQETQYF. The DNA for the CDR3 is TGTGCCACCAGTGATCTCCAAGAGACCCAGTACTTC. V and J are TRBV24-1 and TRBJ2-5, with D uncertain. The CDR3 runs 12 residues. V was trimmed by 3 bases and J by 1 base, leaving 2 bases between them. Germline lookup yields CDR1 KGHDR and CDR2 SFDVKD.

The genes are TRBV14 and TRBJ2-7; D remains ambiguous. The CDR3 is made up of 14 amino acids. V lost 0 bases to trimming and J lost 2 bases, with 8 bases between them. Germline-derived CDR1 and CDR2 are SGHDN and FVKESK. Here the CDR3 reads CASSQDYRPYEQYF. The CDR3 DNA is TGTGCCAGCAGCCAAGATTACAGACCCTACGAGCAGTACTTC.

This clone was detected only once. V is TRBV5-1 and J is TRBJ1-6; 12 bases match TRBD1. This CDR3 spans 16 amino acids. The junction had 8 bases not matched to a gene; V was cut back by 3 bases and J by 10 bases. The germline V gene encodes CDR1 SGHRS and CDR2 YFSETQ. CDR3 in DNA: TGCGCCAGCAGCTCGGACGGGACAGGGGGCAGGTCACCCCTCCACTTT. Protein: CASSSDGTGGRSPLHF.

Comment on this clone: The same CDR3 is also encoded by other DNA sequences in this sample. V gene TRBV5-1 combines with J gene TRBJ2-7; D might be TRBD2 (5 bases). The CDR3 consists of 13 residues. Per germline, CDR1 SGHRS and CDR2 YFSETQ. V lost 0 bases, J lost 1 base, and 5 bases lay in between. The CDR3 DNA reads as TGCGCCAGCAGCTTGGCGGGGTCCTACGAGCAGTACTTC. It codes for CASSLAGSYEQYF.

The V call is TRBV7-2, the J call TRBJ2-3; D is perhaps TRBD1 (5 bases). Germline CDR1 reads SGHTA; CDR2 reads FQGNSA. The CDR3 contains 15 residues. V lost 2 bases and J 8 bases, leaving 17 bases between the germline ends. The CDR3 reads CASSLQGDYYGTQYF. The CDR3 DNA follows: TGTGCCAGCAGCTTACAGGGTGATTATTACGGTACGCAGTATTTT.

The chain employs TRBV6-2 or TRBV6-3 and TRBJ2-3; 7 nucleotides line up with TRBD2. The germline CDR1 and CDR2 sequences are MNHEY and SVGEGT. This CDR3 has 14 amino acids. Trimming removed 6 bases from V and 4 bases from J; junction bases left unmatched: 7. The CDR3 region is CASSNGEGPDTQYF. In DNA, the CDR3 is TGTGCCAGCAGCAACGGGGAGGGTCCAGATACGCAGTATTTT.

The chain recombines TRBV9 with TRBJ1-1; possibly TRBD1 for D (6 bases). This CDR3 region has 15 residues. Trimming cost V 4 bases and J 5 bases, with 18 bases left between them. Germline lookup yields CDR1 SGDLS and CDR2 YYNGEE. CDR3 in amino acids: CASSPSGGGFTEAFF. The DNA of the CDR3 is TGTGCCAGCAGCCCTAGTGGGGGCGGGTTTACTGAAGCTTTCTTT.

The CDR3 sequence: CASSIGQGYEQYF. CDR3 in DNA: TGTGCCAGTAGTATAGGGCAGGGGTACGAGCAGTACTTC. This chain connects TRBV19 to TRBJ2-7; possible D gene TRBD1, 6 bases. Per germline, CDR1 LNHDA and CDR2 SQIVND (reference sequence). V lost 1 base to trimming and J lost 4 bases, with 8 bases between them. The CDR3 has 13 residues. Full variable domain (remainder filled in from reference TRBV19 and TRBJ2-7): DGGITQSPKYLFRKEGQNVTLSCEQNLNHDAMYWYRQDPGQGLRLIYYSQIVNDFQKGDIAEGYSVSREKKESFPLTVTSAQKNPTAFYLCASSIGQGYEQYFGPGTRLTVT.

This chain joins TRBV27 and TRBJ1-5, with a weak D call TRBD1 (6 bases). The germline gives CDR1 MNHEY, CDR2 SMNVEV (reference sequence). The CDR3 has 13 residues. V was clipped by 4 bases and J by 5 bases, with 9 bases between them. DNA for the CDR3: TGTGCCAGCAGTTCGCAGGGGTATCAGCCCCAGCATTTT. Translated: CASSSQGYQPQHF.

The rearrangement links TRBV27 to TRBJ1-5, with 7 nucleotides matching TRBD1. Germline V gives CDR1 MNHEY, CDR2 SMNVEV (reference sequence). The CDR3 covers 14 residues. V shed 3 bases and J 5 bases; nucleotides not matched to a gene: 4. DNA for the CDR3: TGTGCCAGCAGTTTCTTCAGGGGGGATCAGCCCCAGCATTTT. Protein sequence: CASSFFRGDQPQHF.

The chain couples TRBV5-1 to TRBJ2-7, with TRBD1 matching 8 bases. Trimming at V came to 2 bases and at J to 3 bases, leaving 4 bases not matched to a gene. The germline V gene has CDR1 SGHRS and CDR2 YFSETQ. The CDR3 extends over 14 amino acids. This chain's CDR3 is CASSFAGGRYEQYF. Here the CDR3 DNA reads TGCGCCAGCAGCTTCGCAGGGGGCCGCTACGAGCAGTACTTC. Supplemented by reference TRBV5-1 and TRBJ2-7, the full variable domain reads KAGVTQTPRYLIKTRGQQVTLSCSPISGHRSVSWYQQTPGQGLQFLFEYFSETQRNKGNFPGRFSGRQFSNSRSEMNVSTLELGDSALYLCASSFAGGRYEQYFGPGTRLTVT.

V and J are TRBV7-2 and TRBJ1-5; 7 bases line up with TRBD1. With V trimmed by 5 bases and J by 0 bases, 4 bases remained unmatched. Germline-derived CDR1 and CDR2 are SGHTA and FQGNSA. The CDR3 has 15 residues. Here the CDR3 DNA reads TGTGCCAGCAGCCGGAACAGGGGTAGCAATCAGCCCCAGCATTTT. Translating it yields CASSRNRGSNQPQHF.

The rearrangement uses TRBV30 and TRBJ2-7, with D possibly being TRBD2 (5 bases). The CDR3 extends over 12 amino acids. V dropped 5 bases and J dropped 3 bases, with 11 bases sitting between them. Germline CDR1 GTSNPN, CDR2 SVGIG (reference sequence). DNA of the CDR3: TGTGCCTGGGGGAGATCGGGCTACGAGCAGTACTTC. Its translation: CAWGRSGYEQYF. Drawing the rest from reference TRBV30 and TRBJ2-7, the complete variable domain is SQTIHQWPATLVQPVGSPLSLECTVEGTSNPNLYWYRQAAGRGLQLLFYSVGIGQISSEVPQNLSASRPQDRQFILSSKKLLLSDSGFYLCAWGRSGYEQYFGPGTRLTVT.

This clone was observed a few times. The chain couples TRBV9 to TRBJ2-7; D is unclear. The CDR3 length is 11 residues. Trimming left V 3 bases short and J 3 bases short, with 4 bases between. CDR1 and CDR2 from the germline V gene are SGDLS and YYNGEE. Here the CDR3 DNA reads TGTGCCAGCAGCGGCGACTACGAGCAGTACTTC. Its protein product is CASSGDYEQYF.

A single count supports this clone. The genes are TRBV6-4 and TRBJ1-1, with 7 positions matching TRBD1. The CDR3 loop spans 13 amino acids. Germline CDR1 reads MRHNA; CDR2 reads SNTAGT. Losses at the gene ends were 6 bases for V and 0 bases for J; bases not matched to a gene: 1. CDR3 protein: CASRGQLNTEAFF. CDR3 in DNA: TGTGCCAGCAGGGGACAGCTGAACACTGAAGCTTTCTTT.

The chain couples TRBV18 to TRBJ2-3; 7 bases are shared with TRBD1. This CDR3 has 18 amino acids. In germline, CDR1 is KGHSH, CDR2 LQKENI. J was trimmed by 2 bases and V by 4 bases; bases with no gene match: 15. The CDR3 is CASSRSTGMEVHTDTQYF. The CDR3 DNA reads TGTGCCAGCTCACGATCGACAGGGATGGAGGTCCACACAGATACGCAGTATTTT.

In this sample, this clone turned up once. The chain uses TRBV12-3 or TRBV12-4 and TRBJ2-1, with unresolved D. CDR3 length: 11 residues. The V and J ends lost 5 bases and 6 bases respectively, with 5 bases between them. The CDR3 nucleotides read TGTGCCAGCAGTACGAGCAATGAGCAGTTCTTC. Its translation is CASSTSNEQFF.

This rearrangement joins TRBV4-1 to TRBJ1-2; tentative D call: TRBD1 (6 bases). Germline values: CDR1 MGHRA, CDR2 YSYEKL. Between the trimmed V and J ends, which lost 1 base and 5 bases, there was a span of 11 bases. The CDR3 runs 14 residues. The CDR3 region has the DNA TGCGCCAGCAGCCAAGCAGGGGCCGGATATGGCTACACCTTC. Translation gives CASSQAGAGYGYTF.

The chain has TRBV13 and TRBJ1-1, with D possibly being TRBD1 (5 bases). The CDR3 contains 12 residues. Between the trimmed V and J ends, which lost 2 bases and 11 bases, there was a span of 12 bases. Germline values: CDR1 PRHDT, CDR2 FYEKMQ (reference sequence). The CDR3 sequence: CASSLTGGGAFF. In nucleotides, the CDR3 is TGTGCCAGCAGCTTAACGGGGGGAGGGGCTTTCTTT.

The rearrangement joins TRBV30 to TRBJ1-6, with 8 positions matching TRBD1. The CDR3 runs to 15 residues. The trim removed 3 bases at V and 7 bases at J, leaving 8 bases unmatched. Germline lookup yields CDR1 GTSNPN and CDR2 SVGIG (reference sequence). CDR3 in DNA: TGTGCCTGGAGCTTACAGACAGGGGCCAATTCACCCCTCCACTTT. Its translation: CAWSLQTGANSPLHF. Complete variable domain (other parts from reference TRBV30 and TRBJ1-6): SQTIHQWPATLVQPVGSPLSLECTVEGTSNPNLYWYRQAAGRGLQLLFYSVGIGQISSEVPQNLSASRPQDRQFILSSKKLLLSDSGFYLCAWSLQTGANSPLHFGNGTRLTVT.

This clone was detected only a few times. CDR3: CASTGWGAIYTF. In DNA form, the CDR3 reads TGTGCCAGTACCGGGTGGGGCGCGATCTACACCTTC. V and J are TRBV19 and TRBJ1-2; tentatively, D is TRBD1 (5 bases). The CDR3 covers 12 residues. Germline CDR1 LNHDA, CDR2 SQIVND (reference sequence). The V and J ends lost 7 bases and 10 bases respectively, with 16 bases between them.

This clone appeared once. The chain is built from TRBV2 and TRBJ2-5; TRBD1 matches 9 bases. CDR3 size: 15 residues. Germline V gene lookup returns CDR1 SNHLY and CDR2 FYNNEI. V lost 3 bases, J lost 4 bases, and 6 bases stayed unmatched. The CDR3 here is CASSDYGTGSETQYF. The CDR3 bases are TGTGCCAGCAGTGACTACGGGACAGGGTCAGAGACCCAGTACTTC.